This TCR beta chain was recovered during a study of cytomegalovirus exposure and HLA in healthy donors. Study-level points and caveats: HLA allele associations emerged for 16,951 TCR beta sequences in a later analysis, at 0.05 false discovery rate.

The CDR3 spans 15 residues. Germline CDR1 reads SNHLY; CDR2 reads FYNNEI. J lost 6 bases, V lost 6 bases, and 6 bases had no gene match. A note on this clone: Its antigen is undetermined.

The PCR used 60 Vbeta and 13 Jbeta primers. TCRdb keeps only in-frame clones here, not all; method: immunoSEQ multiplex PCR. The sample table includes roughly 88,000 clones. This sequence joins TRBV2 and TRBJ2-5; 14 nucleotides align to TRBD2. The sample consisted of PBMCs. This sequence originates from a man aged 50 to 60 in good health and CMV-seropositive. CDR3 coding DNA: TGTGCCAGCAGGGGACTAGCGGGAGTTGGGAAGACCCAGTACTTC. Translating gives CASRGLAGVGKTQYF.